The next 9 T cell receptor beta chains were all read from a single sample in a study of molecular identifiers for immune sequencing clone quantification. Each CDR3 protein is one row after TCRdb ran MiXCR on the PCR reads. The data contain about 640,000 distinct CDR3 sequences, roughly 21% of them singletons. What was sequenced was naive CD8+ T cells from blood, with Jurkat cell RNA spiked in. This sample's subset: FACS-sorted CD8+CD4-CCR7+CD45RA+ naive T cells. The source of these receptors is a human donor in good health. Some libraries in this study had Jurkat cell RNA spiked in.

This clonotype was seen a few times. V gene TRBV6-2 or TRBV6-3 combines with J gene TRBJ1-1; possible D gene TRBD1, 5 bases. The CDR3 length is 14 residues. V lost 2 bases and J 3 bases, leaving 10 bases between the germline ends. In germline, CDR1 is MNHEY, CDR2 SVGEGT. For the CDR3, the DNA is TGTGCCAGCAGTTACCAACAGGCGTACACTGAAGCTTTCTTT. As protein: CASSYQQAYTEAFF.

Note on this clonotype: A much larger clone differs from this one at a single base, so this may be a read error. The CDR3 reads CASSQQGNSNQPRHF. CDR3 sequence (DNA): TGTGCCAGCAGTCAACAGGGGAATAGCAATCAGCCCCGGCATTTT. The gene calls are TRBV27 and TRBJ1-5; TRBD1 matches at 7 bases. This CDR3 is 15 amino acids long. CDR1 is MNHEY, CDR2 SMNVEV, per germline (reference sequence).

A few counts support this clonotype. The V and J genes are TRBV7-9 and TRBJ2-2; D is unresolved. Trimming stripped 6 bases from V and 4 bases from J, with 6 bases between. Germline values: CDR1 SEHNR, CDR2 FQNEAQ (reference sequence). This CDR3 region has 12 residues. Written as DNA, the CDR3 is TGTGCCAGCAGACCACCCACCGGGGAGCTGTTTTTT. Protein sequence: CASRPPTGELFF. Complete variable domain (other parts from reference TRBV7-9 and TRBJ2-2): DTGVSQNPRHKITKRGQNVTFRCDPISEHNRLYWYRQTLGQGPEFLTYFQNEAQLEKSRLLSDRFSAERPKGSFSTLEIQRTEQGDSAMYLCASRPPTGELFFGEGSRLTVL.

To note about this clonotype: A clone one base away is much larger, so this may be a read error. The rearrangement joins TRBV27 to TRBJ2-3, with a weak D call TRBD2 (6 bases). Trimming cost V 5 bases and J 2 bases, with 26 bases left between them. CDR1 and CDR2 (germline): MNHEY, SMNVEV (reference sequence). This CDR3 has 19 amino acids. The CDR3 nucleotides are TGTGCCAGCAGTCCACGGGTCCCTGCTGGGGCGGGGCACACAGATACGCAGTATTTT. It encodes CASSPRVPAGAGHTDTQYF.

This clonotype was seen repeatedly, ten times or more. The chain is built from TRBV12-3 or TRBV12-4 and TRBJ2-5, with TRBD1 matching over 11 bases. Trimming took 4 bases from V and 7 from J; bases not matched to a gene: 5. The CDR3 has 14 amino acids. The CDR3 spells CASSSPGQGGTQYF. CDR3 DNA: TGTGCCAGCAGTTCTCCGGGACAGGGGGGGACCCAGTACTTC.

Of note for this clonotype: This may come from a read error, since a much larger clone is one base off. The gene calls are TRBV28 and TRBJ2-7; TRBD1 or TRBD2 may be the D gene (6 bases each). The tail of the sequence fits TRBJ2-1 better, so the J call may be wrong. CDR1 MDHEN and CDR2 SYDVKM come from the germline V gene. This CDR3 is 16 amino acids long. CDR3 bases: TGTGCCAGCAGTTTCCGTCCGGACAGCGGGTCCTACGAGCAGTTCTTC. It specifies CASSFRPDSGSYEQFF.

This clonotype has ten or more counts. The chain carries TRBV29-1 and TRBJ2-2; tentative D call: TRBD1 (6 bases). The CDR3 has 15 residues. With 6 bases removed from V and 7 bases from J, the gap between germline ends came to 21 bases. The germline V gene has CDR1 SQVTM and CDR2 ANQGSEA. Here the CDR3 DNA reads TGCAGCGTCGCACTCCCTACAGGGAAAGACGGGGAGCTGTTTTTT. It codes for CSVALPTGKDGELFF.

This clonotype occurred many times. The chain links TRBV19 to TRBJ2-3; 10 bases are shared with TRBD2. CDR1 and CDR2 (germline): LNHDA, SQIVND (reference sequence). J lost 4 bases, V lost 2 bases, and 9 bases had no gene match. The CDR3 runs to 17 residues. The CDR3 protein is CASSIPSWTSGSDTQYF. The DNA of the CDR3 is TGTGCCAGTAGTATACCTTCTTGGACTAGCGGTTCAGATACGCAGTATTTT.

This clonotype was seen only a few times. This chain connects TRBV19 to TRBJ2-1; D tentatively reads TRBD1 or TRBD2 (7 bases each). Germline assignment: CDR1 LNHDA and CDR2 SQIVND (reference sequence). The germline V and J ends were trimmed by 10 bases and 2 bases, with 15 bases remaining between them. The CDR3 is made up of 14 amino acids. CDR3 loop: CATDGGTAYNEQFF. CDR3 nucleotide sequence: TGTGCCACCGACGGGGGGACAGCCTACAATGAGCAGTTCTTC.